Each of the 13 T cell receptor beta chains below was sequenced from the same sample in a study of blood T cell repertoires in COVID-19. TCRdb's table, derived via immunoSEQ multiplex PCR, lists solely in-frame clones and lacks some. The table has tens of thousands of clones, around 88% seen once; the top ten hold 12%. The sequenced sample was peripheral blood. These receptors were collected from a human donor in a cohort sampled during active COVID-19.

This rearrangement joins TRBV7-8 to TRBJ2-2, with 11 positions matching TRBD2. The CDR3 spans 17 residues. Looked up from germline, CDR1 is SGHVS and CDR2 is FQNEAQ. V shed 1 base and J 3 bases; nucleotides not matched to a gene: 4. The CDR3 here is CASSLGTSGFYTGELFF. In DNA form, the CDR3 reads TGTGCCAGCAGCTTAGGGACTAGCGGGTTTTACACCGGGGAGCTGTTTTTT.

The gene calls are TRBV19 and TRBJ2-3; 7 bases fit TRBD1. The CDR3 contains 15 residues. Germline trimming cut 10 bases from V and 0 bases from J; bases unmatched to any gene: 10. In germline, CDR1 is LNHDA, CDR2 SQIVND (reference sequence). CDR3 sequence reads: CANEGGGSSTDTQYF. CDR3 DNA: TGTGCCAACGAAGGGGGCGGGTCTAGCACAGATACGCAGTATTTT.

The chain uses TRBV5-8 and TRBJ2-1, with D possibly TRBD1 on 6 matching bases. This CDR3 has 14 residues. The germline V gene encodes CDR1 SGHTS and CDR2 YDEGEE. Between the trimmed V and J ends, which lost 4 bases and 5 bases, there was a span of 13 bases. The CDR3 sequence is CASSRRDTNNEQFF. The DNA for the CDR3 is TGTGCCAGCAGCCGTCGGGACACTAACAATGAGCAGTTCTTC.

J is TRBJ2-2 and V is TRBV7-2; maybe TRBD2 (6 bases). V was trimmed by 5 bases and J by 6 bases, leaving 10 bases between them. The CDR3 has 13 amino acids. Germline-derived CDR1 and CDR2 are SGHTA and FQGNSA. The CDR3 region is CASSQSSAGELFF. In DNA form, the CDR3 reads TGTGCCAGCAGCCAATCTAGCGCCGGGGAGCTGTTTTTT.

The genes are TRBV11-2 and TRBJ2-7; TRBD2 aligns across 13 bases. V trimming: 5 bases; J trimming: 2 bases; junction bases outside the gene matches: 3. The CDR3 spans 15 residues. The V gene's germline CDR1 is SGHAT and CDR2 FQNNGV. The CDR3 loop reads CASSRLAGGPYEQYF. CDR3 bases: TGTGCCAGCAGCCGACTAGCGGGGGGCCCCTACGAGCAGTACTTC. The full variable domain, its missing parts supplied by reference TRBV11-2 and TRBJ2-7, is EAGVAQSPRYKIIEKRQSVAFWCNPISGHATLYWYQQILGQGPKLLIQFQNNGVVDDSQLPKDRFSAERLKGVDSTLKIQPAKLEDSAVYLCASSRLAGGPYEQYFGPGTRLTVT.

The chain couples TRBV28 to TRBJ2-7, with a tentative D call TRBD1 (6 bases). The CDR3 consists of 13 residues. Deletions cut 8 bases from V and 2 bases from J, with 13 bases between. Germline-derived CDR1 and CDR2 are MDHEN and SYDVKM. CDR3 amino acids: CASGWDKTYEQYF. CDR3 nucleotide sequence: TGTGCCAGCGGTTGGGACAAAACCTACGAGCAGTACTTC.

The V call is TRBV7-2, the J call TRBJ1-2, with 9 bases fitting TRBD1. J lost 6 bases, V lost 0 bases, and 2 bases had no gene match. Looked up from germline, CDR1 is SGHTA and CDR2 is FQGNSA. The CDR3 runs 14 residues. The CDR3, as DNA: TGTGCCAGCAGCTTAGCGGGACAGGGCCATGGCTACACCTTC. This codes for CASSLAGQGHGYTF.

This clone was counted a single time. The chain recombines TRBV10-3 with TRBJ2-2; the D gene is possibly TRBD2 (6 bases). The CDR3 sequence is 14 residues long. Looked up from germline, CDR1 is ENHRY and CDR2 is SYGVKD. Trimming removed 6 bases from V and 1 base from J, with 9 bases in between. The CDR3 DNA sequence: TGTGCCATCAGCGGCGGGGAGAACACCGGGGAGCTGTTTTTT. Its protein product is CAISGGENTGELFF.

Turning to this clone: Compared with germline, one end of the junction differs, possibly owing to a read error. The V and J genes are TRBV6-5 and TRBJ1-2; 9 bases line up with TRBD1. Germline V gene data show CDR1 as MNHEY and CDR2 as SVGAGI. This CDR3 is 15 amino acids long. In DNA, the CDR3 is TGTGCCAGCAGTTACTCGGGGGGACAGGGCGGACCCTATATCTTC. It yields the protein CASSYSGGQGGPYIF.

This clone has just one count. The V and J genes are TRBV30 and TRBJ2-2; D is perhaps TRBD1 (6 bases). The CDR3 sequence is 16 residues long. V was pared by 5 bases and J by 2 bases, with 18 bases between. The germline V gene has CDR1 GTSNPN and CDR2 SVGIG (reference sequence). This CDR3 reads CAWGGMDSLNTGELFF. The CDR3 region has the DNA TGTGCCTGGGGGGGCATGGACAGTCTAAACACCGGGGAGCTGTTTTTT.

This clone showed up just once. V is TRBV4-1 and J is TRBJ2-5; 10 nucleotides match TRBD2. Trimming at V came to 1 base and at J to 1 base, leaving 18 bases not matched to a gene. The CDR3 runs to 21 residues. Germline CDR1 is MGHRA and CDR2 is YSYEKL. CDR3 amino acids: CASSQGPASGGSRGSQETQYF. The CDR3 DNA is TGCGCCAGCAGCCAAGGCCCGGCTAGCGGGGGTTCGAGGGGATCCCAAGAGACCCAGTACTTC.

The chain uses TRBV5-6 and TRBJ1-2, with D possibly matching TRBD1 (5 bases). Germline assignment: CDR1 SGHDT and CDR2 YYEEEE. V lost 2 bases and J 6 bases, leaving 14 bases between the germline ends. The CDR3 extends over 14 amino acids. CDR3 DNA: TGTGCCAGCAGCTTCTGGCAGGGTACAGATGGCTACACCTTC. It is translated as CASSFWQGTDGYTF.

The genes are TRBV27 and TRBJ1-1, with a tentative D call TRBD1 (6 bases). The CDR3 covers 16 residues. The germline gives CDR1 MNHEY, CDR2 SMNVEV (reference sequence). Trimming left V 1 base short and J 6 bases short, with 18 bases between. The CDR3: CASSLYPGGGPAEAFF. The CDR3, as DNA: TGTGCCAGCAGTTTATACCCCGGGGGGGGCCCAGCTGAAGCTTTCTTT.